Below, one T cell receptor (beta chain) is given with its context. Its antigen is not known. Germline V CDR1 and CDR2: KGHSH, LQKENI. Trimming removed 0 bases at V and 0 bases at J, with 8 bases between. The CDR3 is made up of 16 amino acids. Clones were sequenced by immunoSEQ multiplex PCR, and TCRdb holds only the in-frame ones, with some missing. The data hold 22,000 or so clones, with roughly nine tenths observed a single time. This sample stems from a study of OX40 agonist ivuxolimab in advanced cancers. Overall study context: Of mixed ages from about 20 to 90 and averaging roughly 60 years, the group was approximately 80% male.

Broader study findings: Relative to CD4+ cells, CD8+ T cells on average had more expanded clones.

The receptor's source is an adult with an advanced solid tumor such as melanoma, head and neck, liver or kidney cancer. The gene calls are TRBV18 and TRBJ2-2; D unresolved. The sequences come from CD4+ or CD8+ T cells sorted from blood, collected in a trial of the OX40 agonist ivuxolimab. This CDR3 is CASSPPGRPNTGELFF. In DNA, the CDR3 is TGTGCCAGCTCACCACCCGGACGGCCGAACACCGGGGAGCTGTTTTTT.